The entry below gives a single T cell receptor beta chain sequence along with its context. Its antigen is not known. Trimming left V 6 bases short and J 7 bases short, with 13 bases between. This CDR3 is 13 amino acids long. Germline V lookup: CDR1 MDHEN, CDR2 SYDVKM. The data stem from a study of T cell responses to AZD1222 COVID-19 vaccine. Study-wide points: Mostly white British, mostly female donors; authors suggested clonal diversity may be underestimated. CD4 TCRs covered the whole spike, strongest at regions 160-218 and 743-854.

Produced via immunoSEQ multiplex PCR; TCRdb's table is partial and in-frame only. The repertoire holds 120,000 or so clones, with 90% as singletons. The chain is built from TRBV28 and TRBJ1-5; no clear D. This sample comprised peripheral blood, obtained on day 0 of MenACWY control vaccination. The TCR was taken from an adult in good health. This chain's CDR3 is CASRELKRQPQHF. CDR3 bases: TGTGCCAGCAGGGAACTCAAGCGGCAGCCCCAGCATTTT. The entire variable domain, with the rest obtained from reference TRBV28 and TRBJ1-5, is as follows: DVKVTQSSRYLVKRTGEKVFLECVQDMDHENMFWYRQDPGLGLRLIYFSYDVKMKEKGDIPEGYSVSREKKERFSLILESASTNQTSMYLCASRELKRQPQHFGDGTRLSIL.